The source of this T cell receptor beta chain is a study of T cells expressing NK-cell markers. Study-level background: The TCR beta repertoires were obtained from sorted CD3+CD56+NKG2C+, CD3+CD56+NKG2C- and CD3+CD56-NKG2C+ T cells. Seven of the eight sequenced donors were classified as HCMV-seropositive, and one was classified as seronegative.

Researchers built TCR beta cDNA using 5'RACE template switching with UMIs. TCRdb reprocessed the 5' RACE reads and reports one entry per CDR3 protein, with no DNA. Its listing shows 550,000 to 600,000 distinct CDR3 sequences. CDR1 is DFQATT and CDR2 is SNEGSKA in the germline V gene (reference sequence). The CDR3 runs to 11 residues. This clonotype originated in a man between 18 and 35 years old in good health. What was sequenced was blood T cells: a sorted CD56 or NKG2C T cell subset, CD4+ or CD8+ T cells, or bulk PBMC T cells (not recorded which). V gene TRBV20-1 combines with J gene TRBJ1-1; TCRdb names TRBD1, which stays unverified in the absence of DNA. The CDR3 loop reads CSARPGTGAFF.